Presented here are 3 T cell receptor beta chains from one specimen sequenced in a study of T-cell reconstitution after alpha-beta-depleted transplantation in children. Unique molecular identifiers were incorporated during preparation of the TCRbeta library. TCRdb reprocessed the PCR reads via MiXCR and lists one record per CDR3 protein. The sample carries about 440,000 distinct CDR3 sequences, around two fifths recorded once. The starting material was PBMCs, obtained before TCRalphabeta/CD19-depleted stem cell transplant. The source is a girl aged 2-9 years with aplastic anemia, due to receive a stem cell transplant.

This clonotype was detected only a few times. J is TRBJ1-1 and V is TRBV6-1; TRBD1 is a possible D gene (5 bases). Germline V CDR1 and CDR2: MNHNS, SASEGT. The CDR3 has 12 residues. Trimming took 6 bases from V and 5 from J, leaving 10 bases between them. The CDR3 DNA reads TGTGCCAGCAGGATGGGGGTGACTGAAGCTTTCTTT. This codes for CASRMGVTEAFF.

V gene TRBV20-1 combines with J gene TRBJ1-4; D unresolved. Trimming stripped 1 base from V and 3 bases from J, with 9 bases between. Germline CDR1 reads DFQATT; CDR2 reads SNEGSKA (reference sequence). The CDR3 contains 14 residues. The CDR3 region is CSARGGFANEKLFF. CDR3 bases: TGCAGTGCTAGAGGGGGATTTGCTAATGAAAAACTGTTTTTT.

This clonotype has a count of ten or more. The chain has TRBV3-1 and TRBJ1-2, with D perhaps matching TRBD1 (5 bases). Germline V lookup: CDR1 LGHDT, CDR2 YNNKEL (reference sequence). V was cut by 7 bases and J by 3 bases, with 12 bases left in between. The CDR3 is made up of 13 amino acids. CDR3 residues: CASIQAGDYGYTF. The CDR3 bases are TGTGCCAGCATACAGGCGGGTGACTATGGCTACACCTTC.